Presented here are 9 T cell receptor beta chains from one specimen sequenced in a study of regulatory T cells in long-lasting Graves disease. The TCR beta library used iRepertoire HTBI primers with Arm-PCR amplification of CDR3. TCRdb analysed the multiplex PCR reads with MiXCR anew, one entry per CDR3 protein. The table lists approximately 490,000 distinct CDR3 sequences, roughly 15% of them singletons. The time point: newly diagnosed GD, antithyroid drugs for less than 3 months. RNA isolated from PBMCs was used to make the TCR library. Another study also made use of these data, one on T cells in Graves' hyperthyroidism and ophthalmopathy.

The sample in question was peripheral blood mononuclear cells (PBMCs), obtained at new diagnosis, from a patient treated with antithyroid drugs. The source of these receptors is a man aged 35-49 years with Graves disease.

A few counts support this clonotype. The junction does not match germline at one end; this may be a read error. The rearrangement uses TRBV6-1 and TRBJ1-2, with D unresolved. Germline CDR1 and CDR2: MNHNS and SASEGT. The CDR3 has 15 amino acids. CDR3 sequence: CASSPKSKVNYGYTF. CDR3 sequence (DNA): TGTGCCAGCAGCCCAAAGAGCAAAGTTAACTATGGCTACACTTTC.

This clonotype has at least ten counts. The rearrangement uses TRBV20-1 and TRBJ2-2, with 7 bases aligning to TRBD1. This CDR3 comprises 15 residues. Trimming took 3 bases from V and 6 from J; bases not matched to a gene: 10. CDR1 DFQATT and CDR2 SNEGSKA come from the germline V gene (reference sequence). DNA of the CDR3: TGCAGTGCTAGTTTTACAGGGGACGGGGCCGGGGAGCTGTTTTTT. This encodes CSASFTGDGAGELFF.

This clonotype was observed at least ten times. The chain's CDR3 is CASSAASGESSYEQYF. CDR3 sequence (DNA): TGTGCCAGCAGCGCGGCTAGCGGGGAATCCTCCTACGAGCAGTACTTC. V usage is TRBV9 and J usage is TRBJ2-7, with TRBD2 matching over 9 bases. V was pared by 3 bases and J by 0 bases, with 7 bases of the junction left unmatched. The germline CDR1 and CDR2 sequences are SGDLS and YYNGEE. The CDR3 consists of 16 residues.

This clonotype was recorded many times. The gene calls are TRBV12-3 or TRBV12-4 and TRBJ2-1; 11 bases match TRBD2. This CDR3 is 16 amino acids long. V lost 5 bases and J lost 0; bases outside the gene matches: 3. CDR3 nucleotides: TGTGCCAGCAGTACTCTAGCGGGAGGCTCCTACAATGAGCAGTTCTTC. This codes for CASSTLAGGSYNEQFF.

CDR3 sequence: CASSPRQTLAAEPYNEQFF. CDR3 sequence (DNA): TGTGCCAGCTCACCCCGCCAGACACTAGCGGCCGAGCCCTACAATGAGCAGTTCTTC. V gene TRBV18 combines with J gene TRBJ2-1, with TRBD2 identical over 8 bases. V gave up 3 bases and J gave up 2 bases; unmatched junction bases: 15. Germline lookup yields CDR1 KGHSH and CDR2 LQKENI. The CDR3 contains 19 residues.

This clonotype showed up many times. The rearrangement links TRBV30 to TRBJ2-3; D ambiguous. The CDR3 sequence is 15 residues long. In germline, CDR1 is GTSNPN, CDR2 SVGIG (reference sequence). The V end lost 3 bases, the J end lost 2 bases, and 15 bases lay between the germline ends. For the CDR3, the DNA is TGTGCCTGGAGCCCGTGGGCCATGACCACAGATACGCAGTATTTT. Its protein is CAWSPWAMTTDTQYF.

The J gene is TRBJ2-7, the V gene TRBV20-1; D is unclear. The germline V gene encodes CDR1 DFQATT and CDR2 SNEGSKA (reference sequence). V lost 2 bases to trimming and J lost 3 bases, with 5 bases between them. The CDR3 length is 11 residues. DNA of the CDR3: TGCAGTGCTAGACAGAGCTACGAGCAGTACTTC. It specifies CSARQSYEQYF.

This clonotype came up many times. The chain uses TRBV7-2 and TRBJ2-7; D gene uncertain. The CDR3 runs 14 residues. Trimming removed 2 bases at V and 2 bases at J, with 10 bases between. The germline V gene encodes CDR1 SGHTA and CDR2 FQGNSA. CDR3 nucleotides: TGTGCCAGCAGCTTAACCGACGAAACCTACGAGCAGTACTTC. It specifies CASSLTDETYEQYF.

This clonotype was found many times. The chain joins TRBV27 to TRBJ1-5; D call uncertain. The V gene lost 2 bases and the J gene lost 0 bases, with 5 bases spanning the gap. CDR1 is MNHEY and CDR2 is SMNVEV in the germline V gene (reference sequence). The CDR3 covers 14 residues. CDR3 in amino acids: CASSLQYSNQPQHF. The CDR3, as DNA: TGTGCCAGCAGTTTACAGTATAGCAATCAGCCCCAGCATTTT.